This note documents a single T cell receptor beta chain sequence. The CDR3 has 16 amino acids. Germline loops: CDR1 MNHEY, CDR2 SMNVEV (reference sequence). The trim removed 5 bases at V and 0 bases at J, leaving 7 bases unmatched. The sample belongs to a study of blood T cell repertoires in COVID-19. At the level of the study: Italy, Spain and the United States were the sources of the convalescent and acute COVID-19 samples. PBMCs, B-cell-depleted T cells, or T cells provided the cDNA or gDNA that made up the material.

Authors' data handling: Amplification of reference gene primers was used by the study to estimate nucleated cell counts. The protocol was immunoSEQ multiplex PCR, while the TCRdb copy is restricted to in-frame clones and leaves out a portion. The DNA gave D and trimming, while V, J and clone size come from that table. Of tens of thousands of clones in the sample, around 92% were seen once. The clonotype was recovered from a human donor with active COVID-19. The donor label of this sample is uncertain. V and J are TRBV27 and TRBJ2-1; 7 bases map to TRBD1. What was sequenced was peripheral blood. CDR3: CASSRTGLSSYNEQFF. The CDR3 DNA is TGTGCCAGCAGTAGGACAGGTTTGAGCTCCTACAATGAGCAGTTCTTC.